This T cell receptor (beta chain) was obtained from a study of beta chain features in type 1 diabetes. Study-level results: VDJ junctions from type 1 diabetes patients carried fewer insertions and larger deletions. All four CD4+ subsets of Type 1 diabetes patients contained TCRB CDR3s that were moderately but significantly shorter. Patients' naive, central memory and Treg TCRB repertoires seemed closer to one another than those of healthy donors.

Note on this clone: No antigen is known for it.

Germline CDR1 and CDR2: MDHEN and SYDVKM. CDR3 length equals 15 residues. V was pared by 2 bases and J by 5 bases, with 7 bases of the junction left unmatched. All of the isolated RNA was reverse transcribed, so expressed TCRB transcripts were sequenced. Sequencing used immunoSEQ multiplex PCR; TCRdb keeps in-frame clones, though not all of them. This sample has tens of thousands of clones, with roughly 52% found just once. The chain recombines TRBV28 with TRBJ1-2, with 8 nucleotides matching TRBD1. The sequence came from a woman aged 40 to 50 with type 1 diabetes. Sample: Tregs from blood. The CDR3 sequence is CASSLAGGVRYGYTF. CDR3 nucleotide sequence: TGTGCCAGCAGTTTAGCAGGGGGCGTTAGGTATGGCTACACCTTC.